This T cell receptor (beta chain) comes out of a study of blood T cell repertoires in COVID-19 (dated by TCRdb to about 2020). With regard to the full study: Samples covering the acute and convalescent phases of COVID-19 were provided by collaborators in the United States, Italy and Spain. The dataset comprised deeply sampled blood TCRbeta repertoires from subjects exposed to, actively infected with, or recovered from COVID-19. Where available, HLA class I and class II types were taken from metadata supplied by the sample provider and were not determined by assay-based typing. Nearly every sample came with metadata listing a de-identified subject ID, COVID-19 status, age in years and sex. The samples were drawn from the first 160 participants of the ongoing ImmuneRACE study and from about 1,200 subjects provided by 6 global collaborators. The material from the prospective study consisted of cDNA or gDNA derived from T cells, B-cell-depleted T cells, or PBMCs. The repertoires were released in a freely available public database intended as a resource for research on the immune response to SARS-CoV-2.

The investigation overall reported the following: The amount of clinical and demographic metadata varied by source and participant and was provided uncurated.

The collaborating institutions used their own protocols to collect whole blood in K2EDTA tubes. For TCRbeta analysis, collaborators shipped samples in one of three forms: frozen whole blood, isolated PBMCs, or DNA extracted from either of those sample types. The CDR3, from cysteine to phenylalanine, totals 15 residues. Just CDR3 DNA is preserved here, 45 bases in frame from base 1. The germline V gene supplies CDR1 MNHEY and CDR2 SVGEGT. Ends trimmed: V by 6 bases, J by 6 bases; bases unmatched to a gene: 9. As concerns this clone: Its antigen has not been determined. Base-call qualities are not available, and no considerably larger clone is one nucleotide away.

TCRbeta CDR3 regions were amplified from genomic DNA using the immunoSEQ Assay, a bias-controlled multiplex PCR. The original pipeline was this. Within the assay, amplification of reference gene primers was used to estimate how many nucleated cells each sample contained. To quantify the absolute abundance of each unique TCRbeta CDR3 rearrangement, sequence reads were collapsed and filtered. For each sample, productive Simpson clonality was calculated as the square root of Simpson's diversity index across productive rearrangements. TCRdb's version of the immuneACCESS table is confined to in-frame rearrangements and falls short of the full clone set. An unresolved V gene accounts for under half of the shortfall where checked; the remainder is of unknown origin. V, J and clone size reflect that table, while D and trimming were determined from the DNA. For this sample the table gives about 74,000 clones, of which 84% were detected only once. The top ten hold approximately 35% of the sample.

The sample taken for sequencing was peripheral blood. This sequence originates from a man aged 70 or older with acute or convalescent COVID-19. This sequence uses TRBV6-2 or TRBV6-3 and TRBJ2-5; 11 bases in the middle match TRBD2. This receptor carries the CDR3 CASSQTSGRGKTQYF. At the DNA level, the sequence is TGTGCCAGCAGCCAAACTAGCGGGAGAGGAAAGACCCAGTACTTC.